Listed below are T cell receptor beta chains from one sample, sequenced in a study of T cells after yellow fever vaccination. In TCRdb, the 5' RACE reads were re-called with MiXCR into one record per CDR3 protein. This sample yields hundreds of thousands of distinct CDR3 sequences, of which approximately 13% are seen a single time; around an eighth belongs to the top ten. The material was PBMCs, obtained on the day of the yellow fever booster vaccination. The receptors shown here come from a man under 40 who received the YFV17D yellow fever vaccine. The CDR3 runs from the conserved cysteine through the conserved F or W. A D gene is named only where the DNA matches it firmly. The listing skips clone size in some rows; elsewhere it reads once, few, many or a size class.

d_call | clone_size | j_call | v_call | cdr3_aa | cdr3_nt
- | few | TRBJ1-2 | TRBV12-3/TRBV12-4 | CASSLRRNNYGYTF | TGTGCCAGCAGTTTGCGACGGAATAACTATGGCTACACCTTC
TRBD1 | few | TRBJ2-3 | TRBV20-1 | CSARDSPTDTQYF | TGCAGTGCGAGGGACAGCCCCACAGATACGCAGTATTTT
- | many | TRBJ1-3 | TRBV28 | CASSRSSGNTIYF | TGTGCCAGCAGTCGGAGCTCTGGAAACACCATATATTTT
- | - | TRBJ2-5 | TRBV20-1 | CSTDREETQYF | TGCAGTACGGACAGAGAGGAGACCCAGTACTTC
TRBD2 | once | TRBJ2-7 | TRBV12-3/TRBV12-4 | CASHLAGGKGKQYF | TGTGCCAGCCATTTAGCGGGAGGGAAGGGCAAGCAGTACTTC
TRBD2 | many | TRBJ2-2 | TRBV7-2 | CASSYRVAGGVGELFF | TGTGCCAGCAGCTATAGGGTAGCGGGAGGTGTCGGGGAGCTGTTTTTT
- | - | TRBJ1-1 | TRBV20-1 | CCARDYGSFGGTEAFF | TGCTGTGCTAGAGATTATGGTTCGTTCGGGGGCACTGAAGCTTTCTTT
- | many | TRBJ2-2 | TRBV19 | CASSIQFTSGELFF | TGTGCCAGTAGTATTCAGTTCACCAGCGGGGAGCTGTTTTTT
TRBD2 | few | TRBJ2-1 | TRBV20-1 | CSANPLAGVDNEQFF | TGCAGTGCCAATCCACTAGCGGGAGTCGACAATGAGCAGTTCTTC
- | few | TRBJ2-5 | TRBV5-1 | CASSLHGLGETQYF | TGCGCCAGCAGCTTGCACGGCCTAGGGGAGACCCAGTACTTC
TRBD2 | few | TRBJ2-1 | TRBV7-6 | CASSSRELAGGINEQFF | TGTGCCAGCAGCTCACGCGAACTAGCGGGAGGCATCAATGAGCAGTTCTTC
TRBD2 | few | TRBJ2-2 | TRBV20-1 | CSARGRLAVTGELFF | TGCAGTGCTAGAGGCAGACTAGCAGTCACCGGGGAGCTGTTTTTT
- | few | TRBJ2-3 | TRBV7-2 | CASSLAHGPDGVTQYF | TGTGCCAGCAGCTTAGCCCACGGGCCCGACGGGGTTACGCAGTATTTT
TRBD2 | few | TRBJ2-5 | TRBV20-1 | CSARRLAGQETQYF | TGCAGTGCTAGGAGGCTAGCGGGGCAAGAGACCCAGTACTTC
TRBD2 | - | TRBJ2-3 | TRBV20-1 | CSASPSGNSDTQYF | TGCAGTGCTAGCCCTAGCGGGAATTCGGATACGCAGTATTTT
- | - | TRBJ2-7 | TRBV28 | CASSKLGRNYEQYF | TGTGCCAGCAGTAAGCTGGGACGGAATTACGAGCAGTACTTC
- | - | TRBJ1-1 | TRBV7-9 | CASSLDQGTEAFF | TGTGCCAGCAGCCTGGACCAGGGGACTGAAGCTTTCTTT
- | few | TRBJ2-7 | TRBV27 | CASSLTGGAEQYF | TGTGCCAGCAGTTTAACGGGTGGTGCCGAGCAGTACTTC
TRBD2 | - | TRBJ2-7 | TRBV7-9 | CASSFLAGPGGEQYF | TGTGCCAGCAGCTTCTTAGCGGGCCCAGGCGGGGAGCAGTACTTC
TRBD1 | - | TRBJ2-3 | TRBV6-5 | CASSYTDREDTQYF | TGTGCCAGCAGTTACACGGACAGGGAAGATACGCAGTATTTT
TRBD2 | - | TRBJ2-3 | TRBV20-1 | CSARAASGLYTDTQYF | TGCAGTGCTAGAGCGGCTAGCGGGCTGTACACAGATACGCAGTATTTT
- | many | TRBJ2-3 | TRBV5-6 | CASRGLRKSSTDTQYF | TGTGCCAGCAGGGGGTTGCGGAAATCTAGCACAGATACGCAGTATTTT
TRBD1 | few | TRBJ2-7 | TRBV7-2 | CASSPGGGQGSYEQYF | TGTGCCAGCAGTCCAGGGGGAGGACAGGGATCCTACGAGCAGTACTTC
- | - | TRBJ1-5 | TRBV18 | CASSAEGIPNQPQHF | TGTGCCAGCTCAGCGGAGGGGATCCCTAATCAGCCCCAGCATTTT
- | - | TRBJ1-2 | TRBV13 | CASSPWDGDGYTF | TGTGCCAGCAGCCCCTGGGACGGCGATGGCTACACCTTC
TRBD2 | few | TRBJ2-7 | TRBV6-5 | CASRDSSGRASEQYF | TGTGCCAGCAGGGACTCTAGCGGGAGGGCCTCCGAGCAGTACTTC
- | few | TRBJ2-7 | TRBV20-1 | CSLGLPYEQYF | TGCAGTTTAGGCCTTCCCTACGAGCAGTACTTC
TRBD1 | few | TRBJ2-2 | TRBV5-1 | CASSLRGQGMAELFF | TGCGCCAGCAGCTTGCGAGGACAGGGAATGGCGGAGCTGTTTTTT
TRBD2 | - | TRBJ2-3 | TRBV20-1 | CSASGREGLGTDTQYF | TGCAGTGCTAGTGGGCGGGAGGGCCTGGGAACAGATACGCAGTATTTT
TRBD2 | few | TRBJ2-7 | TRBV6-1 | CASTYGLAGVGGEQYF | TGTGCCAGCACCTACGGGCTAGCGGGAGTGGGGGGCGAGCAGTACTTC
- | - | TRBJ2-1 | TRBV4-3 | CASSQDWGASVYNEQFF | TGCGCCAGCAGCCAAGATTGGGGGGCTAGCGTCTACAATGAGCAGTTCTTC
- | - | TRBJ2-2 | TRBV15 | CATSREPIKAELFF | TGTGCCACCAGCAGAGAGCCTATAAAGGCGGAGCTGTTTTTT
TRBD1 | - | TRBJ2-1 | TRBV11-3 | CASSLGTGVEQFF | TGTGCCAGCAGCTTAGGGACAGGGGTTGAGCAGTTCTTC
- | few | TRBJ2-1 | TRBV5-1 | CASSFSFRNEQFF | TGCGCCAGCAGCTTTAGCTTTCGGAATGAGCAGTTCTTC
- | few | TRBJ2-1 | TRBV20-1 | CSARGAEGNAYNEQFF | TGCAGTGCTAGAGGGGCGGAAGGGAATGCCTACAATGAGCAGTTCTTC
- | - | TRBJ2-7 | TRBV6-2/TRBV6-3 | CASSSQGFYSYEQYF | TGTGCCAGCAGTTCCCAAGGTTTCTACTCCTACGAGCAGTACTTC
TRBD1 | - | TRBJ1-2 | TRBV20-1 | CSAPGGGYGYTF | TGCAGTGCCCCAGGGGGCGGCTATGGCTACACCTTC
- | few | TRBJ2-3 | TRBV5-1 | CASSLAVRSTDTQYF | TGCGCCAGCAGCTTGGCTGTGCGCAGCACAGATACGCAGTATTTT
- | few | TRBJ2-1 | TRBV29-1 | CSTEGGDSYNEQFF | TGCAGCACCGAGGGGGGGGACTCCTACAATGAGCAGTTCTTC
- | - | TRBJ1-6 | TRBV5-8 | CASSPRWRRNNSPLHF | TGTGCCAGCAGCCCGAGATGGAGAAGAAATAATTCACCCCTCCACTTT
TRBD2 | few | TRBJ2-1 | TRBV7-2 | CASSLDLAGVGEQFF | TGTGCCAGCAGCTTAGATCTAGCGGGAGTCGGTGAGCAGTTCTTC
TRBD1 | few | TRBJ1-6 | TRBV9 | CASSARDRGLDSPLHF | TGTGCCAGCAGCGCCCGAGACAGGGGTTTAGACTCACCCCTCCACTTT
TRBD2 | few | TRBJ2-5 | TRBV27 | CASSYKGRWEGQYF | TGTGCCAGCAGTTACAAGGGGCGCTGGGAGGGCCAGTACTTC
- | few | TRBJ2-7 | TRBV6-5 | CASSYSKQRFPQKQYF | TGTGCCAGCAGTTACTCGAAACAGCGTTTCCCACAAAAGCAGTACTTC
TRBD2 | - | TRBJ2-3 | TRBV18 | CASSPSSGRNADTQYF | TGTGCCAGCTCACCCTCCAGCGGGAGGAATGCAGATACGCAGTATTTT
- | few | TRBJ1-1 | TRBV5-6 | CASSLAPNTEAFF | TGTGCCAGCAGCTTGGCACCAAACACTGAAGCTTTCTTT
TRBD1 | few | TRBJ2-3 | TRBV27 | CASSPTTGDLSTDTQYF | TGTGCCAGCAGTCCGACGACAGGGGACCTAAGCACAGATACGCAGTATTTT
- | few | TRBJ1-2 | TRBV20-1 | CSASKNRNYGYTF | TGCAGTGCTAGTAAGAACAGGAACTATGGCTACACCTTC